The rows below give T cell receptor beta chains drawn from one sample of a study of blood T cell repertoires in COVID-19. TCRdb keeps only in-frame clones here, not all; method: immunoSEQ multiplex PCR. Counted here are tens of thousands of clones, about 89% occurring once; the ten biggest clones make up about 20%. Sequencing input: peripheral blood. These receptors all come from an older man with active COVID-19. Both conserved end residues are part of each CDR3. A D gene is named only where the DNA matches it firmly. Not all rows give a size; the values are once, few, many and, for expanded clones, a class.

size,J,D,V,CDR3,DNA
NA,TRBJ2-7,TRBD2,TRBV6-2/TRBV6-3,CASSRLAGGPPYEQYF,TGTGCCAGCAGTCGCCTAGCGGGAGGGCCGCCCTACGAGCAGTACTTC
NA,TRBJ1-2,TRBD1,TRBV7-9,CASSLDRGNNYGYTF,TGTGCCAGCAGCTTAGACAGGGGGAATAACTATGGCTACACCTTC
NA,TRBJ2-5,TRBD2,TRBV5-1,CASTGRGETQYF,TGCGCCAGCACCGGGAGGGGGGAGACCCAGTACTTC
NA,TRBJ2-1,TRBD2,TRBV5-1,CASRLAGGLFNEQFF,TGCGCCAGCAGGTTAGCGGGGGGGCTGTTCAATGAGCAGTTCTTC
NA,TRBJ2-2,NA,TRBV18,CASSRQLSRRPTGELFF,TGTGCCAGCTCACGACAGCTATCCCGGCGGCCGACCGGGGAGCTGTTTTTT
NA,TRBJ2-7,TRBD2,TRBV29-1,CSVATSGMLREQYF,TGCAGCGTTGCAACTAGCGGGATGTTGAGGGAGCAGTACTTC
NA,TRBJ2-2,TRBD2,TRBV13,CASSRSGLAGVGAGELFF,TGTGCCAGCAGCAGATCCGGACTAGCGGGAGTGGGGGCCGGGGAGCTGTTTTTT
NA,TRBJ1-1,TRBD1,TRBV2,CASSEALWTGGRAFF,TGTGCCAGCAGTGAAGCGCTTTGGACAGGGGGCCGAGCTTTCTTT
once,TRBJ2-1,NA,TRBV11-2,CASSLDRDDEQFF,TGTGCCAGCAGCTTAGACAGGGATGATGAGCAGTTCTTC
NA,TRBJ1-5,NA,TRBV5-1,CASSPGTGNQPQHF,TGCGCCAGCAGTCCCGGGACTGGAAATCAGCCCCAGCATTTT
NA,TRBJ2-1,NA,TRBV10-2,CASSENGLDYNEQFF,TGCGCCAGCAGTGAGAACGGACTCGATTACAATGAGCAGTTCTTC
NA,TRBJ1-2,NA,TRBV20-1,CSASRQGGYGYTF,TGCAGTGCTAGTCGGCAGGGCGGCTATGGCTACACCTTC
NA,TRBJ1-1,NA,TRBV2,CASSEGETIREAFF,TGTGCCAGCAGTGAAGGGGAGACTATACGGGAAGCTTTCTTT
NA,TRBJ1-2,NA,TRBV12-3/TRBV12-4,CASSRYDSYGYTF,TGTGCCAGCAGCCGATATGACAGCTATGGCTACACCTTC
NA,TRBJ1-3,NA,TRBV5-5,CASSFFRRAQGRGNTIYF,TGTGCCAGCAGCTTTTTTCGGAGGGCCCAGGGCCGAGGAAACACCATATATTTT
NA,TRBJ1-2,TRBD1,TRBV7-2,CASSLPTGQIDGYTF,TGTGCCAGCAGCCTACCGACAGGGCAGATCGATGGCTACACCTTC
NA,TRBJ1-1,NA,TRBV12-3/TRBV12-4,CASRVPGNTEAFF,TGTGCCAGCAGGGTACCGGGGAACACTGAAGCTTTCTTT
NA,TRBJ1-2,NA,TRBV2,CASSERSYGYTF,TGTGCCAGCAGTGAGCGGTCCTATGGCTACACCTTC
NA,TRBJ2-7,TRBD2,TRBV5-6,CASSFTSGNEQYF,TGTGCCAGCAGCTTTACTAGCGGGAACGAGCAGTACTTC
NA,TRBJ2-3,NA,TRBV11-2,CASSFGDTQYF,TGTGCCAGCAGCTTCGGGGATACGCAGTATTTT
NA,TRBJ2-3,NA,TRBV5-1,CASSFGGSSTDTQYF,TGCGCCAGCAGCTTCGGGGGATCTAGCACAGATACGCAGTATTTT
few,TRBJ1-2,NA,TRBV7-9,CASSITGGYTF,TGTGCCAGCAGCATCACAGGAGGCTACACCTTC
NA,TRBJ2-1,NA,TRBV11-2,CASSLIGILSSYNEQFF,TGTGCCAGCAGCTTAATTGGTATCTTGAGCTCCTACAATGAGCAGTTCTTC
NA,TRBJ2-2,NA,TRBV27,CASSRAGELFF,TGTGCCAGCAGTCGGGCCGGGGAGCTGTTTTTT
NA,TRBJ2-7,NA,TRBV14,CASSQRKGSLWAYEQYF,TGTGCCAGCAGCCAAAGAAAGGGGTCCCTCTGGGCTTACGAGCAGTACTTC
once,TRBJ1-2,NA,TRBV7-9,CASSLVQETYGYTF,TGTGCCAGCAGCTTAGTACAAGAAACCTATGGCTACACCTTC